Detailed here is one TCR beta chain. Its target is unknown. The sample originates from a study of cytomegalovirus exposure and HLA in healthy donors. Overall study: The use of the same platform for the 100 to 150 validation repertoires and the approximately 690 first-cohort repertoires was reported by a later analysis. Study-level results: According to a subsequent analysis, TCR clusters from the first cohort were inclined to appear together in the 110 or so validation repertoires. The study labeled 150 or so TCR beta chains cytomegalovirus-associated.

Some clones are missing from TCRdb's copy, which holds only in-frame ones; the method was immunoSEQ multiplex PCR. Seen here are about 120,000 clones, roughly 89% observed once, and the top ten hold less than 1.5%. The V segment lost 6 bases and the J segment 13 bases; nucleotides outside the gene matches: 10. The CDR3 consists of 12 residues. Germline V CDR1 and CDR2: MDHEN, SYDVKM. The sample taken for sequencing was PBMCs. This TCR came from a young woman in good health and CMV-seronegative. The V call is TRBV28, the J call TRBJ1-1, with 8 bases aligning to TRBD1. The CDR3 loop is CASSTDRVEGFF. For the CDR3, the DNA is TGTGCCAGCAGCACGGACAGGGTTGAGGGTTTCTTT.